One sample yielded the 5 T cell receptor beta chains listed below, sequenced in a study of shared T cell receptors in the human thymus. Produced via immunoSEQ multiplex PCR; TCRdb's table is partial and in-frame only. Of hundreds of thousands of clones detected, 70% to 90% appear once; the ten largest clones hold 0.0094%. The data also belong to a second study, concerning human thymus T cells.

Material: thymocytes. The receptor set was obtained from a boy under two years old with a congenital heart defect.

J is TRBJ2-1 and V is TRBV20-1; D is uncertain. The V and J ends lost 8 bases and 7 bases respectively, with 6 bases between them. CDR3 size: 9 residues. Germline CDR1 DFQATT, CDR2 SNEGSKA (reference sequence). Written as DNA, the CDR3 is TGCAGTCATACTAATGAGCAGTTCTTC. Translating it yields CSHTNEQFF.

The chain links TRBV6-1 to TRBJ1-5, with D perhaps matching TRBD1 (5 bases). There are 16 residues in the CDR3. Germline-derived CDR1 and CDR2 are MNHNS and SASEGT. The V end was cut by 1 base, the J end by 2 bases, with 12 bases between. CDR3 sequence: CASSEVGDYRNQPQHF. In DNA form, the CDR3 reads TGTGCCAGCAGTGAAGTCGGGGACTACCGCAATCAGCCCCAGCATTTT.

V is TRBV28 and J is TRBJ1-2; 9 bases line up with TRBD1. CDR1 is MDHEN, CDR2 SYDVKM, per germline. Germline trimming cut 5 bases from V and 0 bases from J; bases unmatched to any gene: 4. The length of the CDR3 is 15 residues. In DNA form, the CDR3 reads TGTGCCAGCAGTCCACGGACAGGGGCTAACTATGGCTACACCTTC. Translating gives CASSPRTGANYGYTF.

The chain combines TRBV4-1 with TRBJ2-3, with TRBD2 identical over 9 bases. In germline, CDR1 is MGHRA, CDR2 YSYEKL. The CDR3 totals 16 residues. Trimming took 6 bases from V and 0 from J; bases not matched to a gene: 7. The CDR3 DNA reads TGCGCCAGCAGAAGGGCTAGCGGGATAAGCACAGATACGCAGTATTTT. Translating gives CASRRASGISTDTQYF.

Concerning this clone itself: One end of the junction fails to match germline, which may point to a read error. Other DNA sequences in the sample encode the same CDR3. V usage is TRBV30 and J usage is TRBJ1-6; D gene uncertain. Germline loops: CDR1 GTSNPN, CDR2 SVGIG (reference sequence). The CDR3 length is 12 residues. CDR3 protein: CAFKIENSPLHF. CDR3 bases: TGTGCCTTCAAGATAGAGAATTCCCCCCTCCACTTT.